This T cell receptor beta chain was observed in a study of Tregs in tolerant kidney transplant recipients. The nonmyeloablative bone marrow transplants came from related graft donors, with transient mixed chimerism. CD4+CD25+CD127- Tregs, CD4+CD25- non-Tregs, CD4 and CD8 cells were sorted. Per germline, CDR1 SQVTM and CDR2 ANQGSEA. This CDR3 comprises 13 residues. V shed 8 bases, J shed 4 bases, and the junction held 10 bases outside the gene matches. With regard to this clone: What it binds is not known. The read falls 3 residues short of the CDR3 end, and the missing part is taken from the germline J gene.

Study results and limitations: In tolerant patients, donor-specific Tregs outgrew total Tregs, suggesting antigen-driven expansion. This study did not directly address biological reproducibility. For some patients, primers changed over time, blocking nucleotide-level comparison.

Sequencing used immunoSEQ multiplex PCR; TCRdb keeps in-frame clones, though not all of them. This repertoire includes under 35,000 clones. This clonotype was obtained from a human patient who received a combined kidney and bone marrow transplant. Among the T cells, some may be from the graft donor. This sequence joins TRBV29-1 and TRBJ1-2, with 7 nucleotides matching TRBD1. The sample consisted of CD4+ T cells from blood (PBMCs), taken 24 months after the transplant. CDR3 loop: CSFDREKGYGYTF. The sequenced CDR3 bases are TGCAGCTTCGACAGGGAAAAGGGCTATGGC.